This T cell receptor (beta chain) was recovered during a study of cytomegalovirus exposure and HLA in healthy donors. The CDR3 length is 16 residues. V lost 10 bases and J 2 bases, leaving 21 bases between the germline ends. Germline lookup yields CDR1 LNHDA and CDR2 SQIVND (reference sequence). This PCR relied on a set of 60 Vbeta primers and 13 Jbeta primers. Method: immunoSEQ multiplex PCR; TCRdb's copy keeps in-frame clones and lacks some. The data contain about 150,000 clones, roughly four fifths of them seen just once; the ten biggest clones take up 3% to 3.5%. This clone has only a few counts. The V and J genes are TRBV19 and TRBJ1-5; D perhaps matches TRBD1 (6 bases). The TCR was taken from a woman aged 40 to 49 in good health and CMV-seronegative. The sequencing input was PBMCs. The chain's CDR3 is CATTGWGQGGNQPQHF. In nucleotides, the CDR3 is TGTGCCACCACGGGATGGGGGCAAGGGGGCAATCAGCCCCAGCATTTT.